This TCR beta chain was sequenced for a study of cytotoxic CD8 clonotypes in ibrutinib-treated CLL. On the study more broadly: Timing of response sample collection was a median about twelve months after treatment start, with a range of 6 to 36.

This CDR3 has 15 amino acids. After removal of 5 bases from V and 5 bases from J, the junction contained 11 bases not matched to a gene. Germline V gene data show CDR1 as LGHNA and CDR2 as YNFKEQ. Overall study results and limits: Sampling times (in sustained-remission versus progressing patients) were not the same. With treatment, public clonotypes, which were uncommon, either contracted or remained stable.

This clone occurred a few times. The antigen remains unidentified. Sequencing was designed to attain a depth spanning 1 in 200,000 to 1 in 1 million T cells. TCRdb's table, derived via immunoSEQ multiplex PCR, lists solely in-frame clones and lacks some. The sample shows around 92,000 clones, more than 70% of them seen only once. This clonotype was sampled from a human donor with chronic lymphocytic leukemia. The sample here was PBMCs, taken after 24 months of ibrutinib treatment. V gene TRBV4-2 combines with J gene TRBJ1-1, with 7 bases fitting TRBD1. The DNA for the CDR3 is TGTGCCAGCAGCGGTAAGACAGGGTGGGTTACTGAAGCTTTCTTT. This codes for CASSGKTGWVTEAFF.